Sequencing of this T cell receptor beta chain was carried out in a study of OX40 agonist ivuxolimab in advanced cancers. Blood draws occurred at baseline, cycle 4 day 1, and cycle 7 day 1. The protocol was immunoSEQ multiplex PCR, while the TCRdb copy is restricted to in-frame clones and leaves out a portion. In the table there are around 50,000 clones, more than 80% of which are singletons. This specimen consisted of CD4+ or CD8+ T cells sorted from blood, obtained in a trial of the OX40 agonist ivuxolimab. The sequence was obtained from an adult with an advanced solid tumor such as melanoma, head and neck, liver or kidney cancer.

In nucleotides, the CDR3 is TGTGCCAGCAGCTTATCGGACCAAGCTGAAGCTTTCTTT. This translates into CASSLSDQAEAFF. The chain employs TRBV11-3 and TRBJ1-1, with unresolved D. V lost 2 bases and J lost 6, with 10 bases in between. CDR3 length: 13 residues. CDR1 is SGHNT and CDR2 is YENEEA in the germline V gene. The complete variable domain, with remaining parts taken from reference TRBV11-3 and TRBJ1-1, reads EAGVVQSPRYKIIEKKQPVAFWCNPISGHNTLYWYLQNLGQGPELLIRYENEEAVDDSQLPKDRFSAERLKGVDSTLKIQPAELGDSAVYLCASSLSDQAEAFFGQGTRLTVV.